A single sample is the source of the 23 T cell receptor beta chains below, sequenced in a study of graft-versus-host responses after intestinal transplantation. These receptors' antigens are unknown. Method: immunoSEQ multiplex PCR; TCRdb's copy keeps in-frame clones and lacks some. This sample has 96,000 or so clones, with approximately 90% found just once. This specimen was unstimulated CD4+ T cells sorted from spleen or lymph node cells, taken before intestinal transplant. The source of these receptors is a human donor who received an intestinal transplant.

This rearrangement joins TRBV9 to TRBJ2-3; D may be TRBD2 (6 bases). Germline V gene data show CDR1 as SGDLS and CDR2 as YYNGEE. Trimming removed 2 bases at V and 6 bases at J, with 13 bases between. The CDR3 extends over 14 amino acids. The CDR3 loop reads CASSVGGVRDTQYF. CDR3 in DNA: TGTGCCAGCAGCGTCGGCGGGGTTAGGGATACGCAGTATTTT.

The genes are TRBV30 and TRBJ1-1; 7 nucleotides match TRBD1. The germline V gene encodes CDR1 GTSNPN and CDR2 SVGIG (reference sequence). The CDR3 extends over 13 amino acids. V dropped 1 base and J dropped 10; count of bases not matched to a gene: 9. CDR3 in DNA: TGTGCCTGGAGTGAACCAGGGGACAGCAGAGCTTTCTTT. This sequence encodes CAWSEPGDSRAFF.

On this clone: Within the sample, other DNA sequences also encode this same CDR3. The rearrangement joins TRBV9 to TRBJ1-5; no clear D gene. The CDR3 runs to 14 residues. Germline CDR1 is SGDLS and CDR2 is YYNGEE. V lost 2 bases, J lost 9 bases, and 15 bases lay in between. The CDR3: CASSVGSAAGPQHF. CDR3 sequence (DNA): TGTGCCAGCAGCGTGGGGTCAGCTGCGGGGCCCCAGCATTTT.

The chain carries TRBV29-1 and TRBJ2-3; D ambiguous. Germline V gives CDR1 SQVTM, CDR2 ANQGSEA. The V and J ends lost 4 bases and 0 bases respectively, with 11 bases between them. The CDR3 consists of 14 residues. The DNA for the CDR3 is TGCAGCGTTGGCCCGGGTTTGAGCACAGATACGCAGTATTTT. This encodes CSVGPGLSTDTQYF.

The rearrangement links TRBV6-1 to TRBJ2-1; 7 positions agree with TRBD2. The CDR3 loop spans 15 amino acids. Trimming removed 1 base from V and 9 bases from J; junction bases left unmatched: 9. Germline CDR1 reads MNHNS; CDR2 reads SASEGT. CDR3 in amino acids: CASSEGTRVQGEQFF. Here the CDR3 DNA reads TGTGCCAGCAGTGAAGGGACTAGGGTTCAGGGTGAGCAGTTCTTC.

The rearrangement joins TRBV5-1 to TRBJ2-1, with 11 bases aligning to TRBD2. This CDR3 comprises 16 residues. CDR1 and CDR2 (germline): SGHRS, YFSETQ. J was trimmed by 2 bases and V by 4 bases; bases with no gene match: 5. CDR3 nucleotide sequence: TGCGCCAGCAGCCCTCTAGCGGGGGGCGCCTACAATGAGCAGTTCTTC. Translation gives CASSPLAGGAYNEQFF.

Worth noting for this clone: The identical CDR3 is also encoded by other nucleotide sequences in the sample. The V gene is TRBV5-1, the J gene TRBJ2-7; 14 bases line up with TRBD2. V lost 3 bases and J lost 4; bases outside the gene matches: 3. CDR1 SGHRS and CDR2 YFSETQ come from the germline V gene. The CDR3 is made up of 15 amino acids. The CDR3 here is CASSSGLAGVYEQYF. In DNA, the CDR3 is TGCGCCAGCAGCTCGGGACTAGCGGGAGTATACGAGCAGTACTTC.

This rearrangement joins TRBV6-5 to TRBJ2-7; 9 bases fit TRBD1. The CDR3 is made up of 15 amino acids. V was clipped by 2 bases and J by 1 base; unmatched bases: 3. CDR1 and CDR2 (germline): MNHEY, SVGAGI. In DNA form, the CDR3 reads TGTGCCAGCAGTTACGCCGGGACAGGGTCCTACGAGCAGTACTTC. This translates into CASSYAGTGSYEQYF.

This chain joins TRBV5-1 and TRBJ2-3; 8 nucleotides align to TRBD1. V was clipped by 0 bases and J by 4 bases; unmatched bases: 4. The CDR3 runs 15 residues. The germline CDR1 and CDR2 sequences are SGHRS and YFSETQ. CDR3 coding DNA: TGCGCCAGCAGCTTGGTAGCAGGGGGCCCAGATACGCAGTATTTT. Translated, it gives CASSLVAGGPDTQYF. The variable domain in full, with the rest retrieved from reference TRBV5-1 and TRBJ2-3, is KAGVTQTPRYLIKTRGQQVTLSCSPISGHRSVSWYQQTPGQGLQFLFEYFSETQRNKGNFPGRFSGRQFSNSRSEMNVSTLELGDSALYLCASSLVAGGPDTQYFGPGTRLTVL.

Here the CDR3 reads CASSPDSVRETQYF. For the CDR3, the DNA is TGTGCCAGCAGCCCGGACAGCGTCCGGGAGACCCAGTACTTC. This sequence joins TRBV5-4 and TRBJ2-5, with D perhaps matching TRBD1 (6 bases). V lost 4 bases to trimming and J lost 5 bases, with 15 bases between them. Germline V CDR1 and CDR2: SGHNT, YYREEE (reference sequence). CDR3 length equals 14 residues. The full variable domain, rest sourced from reference TRBV5-4 and TRBJ2-5, is ETGVTQSPTHLIKTRGQQVTLRCSSQSGHNTVSWYQQALGQGPQFIFQYYREEENGRGNFPPRFSGLQFPNYSSELNVNALELDDSALYLCASSPDSVRETQYFGPGTRLLVL.

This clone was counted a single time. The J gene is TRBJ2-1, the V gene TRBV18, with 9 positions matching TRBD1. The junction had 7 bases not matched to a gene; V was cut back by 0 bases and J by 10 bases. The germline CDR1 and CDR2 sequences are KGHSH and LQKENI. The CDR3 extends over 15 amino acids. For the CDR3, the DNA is TGTGCCAGCTCACCACCGGGACAGGGTCTGGGGGAGCAGTTCTTC. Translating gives CASSPPGQGLGEQFF.

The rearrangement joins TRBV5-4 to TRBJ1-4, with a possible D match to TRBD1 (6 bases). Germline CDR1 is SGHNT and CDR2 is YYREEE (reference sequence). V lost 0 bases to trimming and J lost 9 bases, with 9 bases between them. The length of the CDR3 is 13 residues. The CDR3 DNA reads TGTGCCAGCAGCTTGGCAGGGGCGCAAAAACTGTTTTTT. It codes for CASSLAGAQKLFF.

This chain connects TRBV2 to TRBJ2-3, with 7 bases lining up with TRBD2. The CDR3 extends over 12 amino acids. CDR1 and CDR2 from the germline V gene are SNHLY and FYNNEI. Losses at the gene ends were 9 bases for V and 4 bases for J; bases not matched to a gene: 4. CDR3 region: CASSGRADTQYF. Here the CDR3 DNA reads TGTGCCAGTTCAGGGAGGGCAGATACGCAGTATTTT.

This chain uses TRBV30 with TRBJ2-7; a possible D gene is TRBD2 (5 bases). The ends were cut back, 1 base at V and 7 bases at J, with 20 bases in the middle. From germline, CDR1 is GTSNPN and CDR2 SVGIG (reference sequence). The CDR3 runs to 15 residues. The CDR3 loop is CAWSAYRGADQEQYF. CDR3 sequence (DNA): TGTGCCTGGAGTGCGTATCGTGGAGCGGACCAGGAGCAGTACTTC.

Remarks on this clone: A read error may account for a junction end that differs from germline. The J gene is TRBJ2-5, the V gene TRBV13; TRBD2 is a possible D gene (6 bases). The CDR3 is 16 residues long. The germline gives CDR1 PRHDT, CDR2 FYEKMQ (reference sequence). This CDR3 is CASSLGASGVGETQYF. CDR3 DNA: TGTGCCAGCAGCCTAGGTGCGTCGGGAGTTGGAGAGACCCAGTACTTC.

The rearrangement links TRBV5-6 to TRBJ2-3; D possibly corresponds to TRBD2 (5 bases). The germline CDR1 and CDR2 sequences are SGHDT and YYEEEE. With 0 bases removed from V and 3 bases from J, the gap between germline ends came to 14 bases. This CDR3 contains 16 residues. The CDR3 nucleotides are TGTGCCAGCAGCTTGGATCGAGGGCATCGTACAGATACGCAGTATTTT. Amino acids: CASSLDRGHRTDTQYF.

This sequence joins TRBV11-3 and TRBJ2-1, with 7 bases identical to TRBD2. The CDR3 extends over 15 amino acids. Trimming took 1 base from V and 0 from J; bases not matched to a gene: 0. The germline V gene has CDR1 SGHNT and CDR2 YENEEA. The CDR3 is CASSLGGSSYNEQFF. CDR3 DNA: TGTGCCAGCAGCTTAGGCGGGAGCTCCTACAATGAGCAGTTCTTC.

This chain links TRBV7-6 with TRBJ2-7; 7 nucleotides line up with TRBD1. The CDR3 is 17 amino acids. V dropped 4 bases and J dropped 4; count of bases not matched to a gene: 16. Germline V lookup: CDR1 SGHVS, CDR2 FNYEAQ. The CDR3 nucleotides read TGTGCCAGCAGCTCACCTTACGTGACAGGGAGTTCGTACGAGCAGTACTTC. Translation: CASSSPYVTGSSYEQYF.

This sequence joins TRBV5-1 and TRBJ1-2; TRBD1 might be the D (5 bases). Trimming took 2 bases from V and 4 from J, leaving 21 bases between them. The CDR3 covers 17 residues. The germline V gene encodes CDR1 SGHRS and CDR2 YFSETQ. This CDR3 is CASSFTSISGVGYGYTF. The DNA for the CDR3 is TGCGCCAGCAGCTTCACATCAATTTCGGGGGTAGGCTATGGCTACACCTTC.

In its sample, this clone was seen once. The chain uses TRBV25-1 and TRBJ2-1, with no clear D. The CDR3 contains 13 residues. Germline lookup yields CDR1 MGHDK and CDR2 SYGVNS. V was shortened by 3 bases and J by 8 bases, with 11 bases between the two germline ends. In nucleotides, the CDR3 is TGTGCCAGCAGTGATGCGATTGTGGATGAGCAGTTCTTC. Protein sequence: CASSDAIVDEQFF.

The CDR3 region has the DNA TGTGCCAGCAGCTTTAGAACCGGGAACACTGAAGCTTTCTTT. Translating gives CASSFRTGNTEAFF. This chain uses TRBV11-3 with TRBJ1-1; D is unresolved. The germline V and J ends were trimmed by 3 bases and 1 base, with 9 bases remaining between them. Germline V gene data show CDR1 as SGHNT and CDR2 as YENEEA. This CDR3 comprises 14 residues. The complete variable domain, with remaining parts taken from reference TRBV11-3 and TRBJ1-1, reads EAGVVQSPRYKIIEKKQPVAFWCNPISGHNTLYWYLQNLGQGPELLIRYENEEAVDDSQLPKDRFSAERLKGVDSTLKIQPAELGDSAVYLCASSFRTGNTEAFFGQGTRLTVV.

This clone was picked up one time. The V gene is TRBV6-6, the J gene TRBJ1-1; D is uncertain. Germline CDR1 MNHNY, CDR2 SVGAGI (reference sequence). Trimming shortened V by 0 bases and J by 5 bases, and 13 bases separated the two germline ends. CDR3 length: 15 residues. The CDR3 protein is CASSYSWSEGTEAFF. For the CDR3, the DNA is TGTGCCAGCAGTTACTCATGGTCGGAGGGAACTGAAGCTTTCTTT.

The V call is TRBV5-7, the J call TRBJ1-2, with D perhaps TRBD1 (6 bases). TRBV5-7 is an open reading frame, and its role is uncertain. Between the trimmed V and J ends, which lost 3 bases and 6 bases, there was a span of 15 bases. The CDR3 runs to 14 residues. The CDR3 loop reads CASSYYRDLDGYTF. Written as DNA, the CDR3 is TGTGCCAGCAGCTATTACAGGGATTTGGATGGCTACACCTTC.